One sample yielded the 22 T cell receptor beta chains listed below, sequenced in a study of cytomegalovirus exposure and HLA in healthy donors. Use of 60 Vbeta and 13 Jbeta primers characterized the PCR. Repertoires were generated with immunoSEQ multiplex PCR, while TCRdb's copy carries only in-frame clones and drops some. The data show approximately 120,000 clones, about 85% seen once. Specimen: PBMCs. The receptors come from a man between 18 and 35 years old in good health and CMV-seropositive.

This chain connects TRBV29-1 to TRBJ2-5; the match to TRBD2 covers 9 bases. This CDR3 has 14 amino acids. Losses at the gene ends were 8 bases for V and 2 bases for J; bases not matched to a gene: 9. CDR1 and CDR2 (germline): SQVTM, ANQGSEA. This chain's CDR3 is CSLTLGLAQETQYF. CDR3 coding DNA: TGCAGCTTAACCCTGGGACTAGCACAAGAGACCCAGTACTTC.

The chain couples TRBV30 to TRBJ1-2, with TRBD1 matching over 8 bases. There are 13 residues in the CDR3. J gave up 8 bases and V 2 bases, and 7 bases lay outside the gene matches. In germline, CDR1 is GTSNPN, CDR2 SVGIG (reference sequence). As DNA, the CDR3 is TGTGCCTGGAGTCACAGGGGGGGCTCGGGCTACACCTTC. Translating it yields CAWSHRGGSGYTF.

V gene TRBV9 combines with J gene TRBJ2-2; a possible D gene is TRBD1 (5 bases). The germline gives CDR1 SGDLS, CDR2 YYNGEE. This CDR3 has 15 residues. Trimming left V 0 bases short and J 4 bases short, with 10 bases between. CDR3 DNA: TGTGCCAGCAGCGTAGCTCAGGGTAGCACCGGGGAGCTGTTTTTT. It specifies CASSVAQGSTGELFF.

The chain combines TRBV4-1 with TRBJ2-1; D perhaps matches TRBD2 (6 bases). V was shortened by 0 bases and J by 5 bases, with 8 bases between the two germline ends. CDR1 MGHRA and CDR2 YSYEKL come from the germline V gene. This CDR3 comprises 14 residues. CDR3 nucleotides: TGCGCCAGCAGCCAAGATCCTAGCGACAATGAGCAGTTCTTC. Its translation: CASSQDPSDNEQFF.

CDR3 nucleotide sequence: TGCGCCAGCAGCTATGACAGACTTGAAGCTTTCTTT. It encodes CASSYDRLEAFF. The rearrangement joins TRBV5-1 to TRBJ1-1; tentative D call: TRBD1 (5 bases). Trimming took 3 bases from V and 7 from J, leaving 10 bases between them. CDR3 length equals 12 residues. Looked up from germline, CDR1 is SGHRS and CDR2 is YFSETQ.

Only a few counts were recorded for this clone. The chain is built from TRBV18 and TRBJ2-3; TRBD2 agrees at 9 bases. Per the germline V gene, CDR1 is KGHSH and CDR2 is LQKENI. The CDR3 has 15 residues. V lost 1 base and J lost 6; bases outside the gene matches: 5. CDR3 bases: TGTGCCAGCTCACCACTAGCGGGAGTCAGTGATACGCAGTATTTT. Residues: CASSPLAGVSDTQYF.

This clone was seen a few times. The chain carries TRBV7-9 and TRBJ1-5, with 12 positions matching TRBD1. Looked up from germline, CDR1 is SEHNR and CDR2 is FQNEAQ (reference sequence). V shed 0 bases, J shed 5 bases, and the junction held 11 bases outside the gene matches. This CDR3 contains 19 residues. CDR3 DNA: TGTGCCAGCAGCTTAGCGGGGGGACAGGGGGCGAAGGGGGATCAGCCCCAGCATTTT. This translates into CASSLAGGQGAKGDQPQHF.

This clone came up a few times. The chain carries TRBV6-5 and TRBJ2-1; D gene unclear. This CDR3 has 12 residues. The V end was cut by 6 bases, the J end by 5 bases, with 8 bases between. Germline V gives CDR1 MNHEY, CDR2 SVGAGI. The CDR3 DNA follows: TGTGCCAGCAGGGCAGACAACAATGAGCAGTTCTTC. Protein: CASRADNNEQFF.

The chain uses TRBV5-1 and TRBJ2-5; a possible D gene is TRBD2 (5 bases). V was trimmed by 0 bases and J by 4 bases, leaving 7 bases between them. The CDR3 is made up of 13 amino acids. Germline assignment: CDR1 SGHRS and CDR2 YFSETQ. For the CDR3, the DNA is TGCGCCAGCAGCTTGGCGGGGTCAGAGACCCAGTACTTC. It codes for CASSLAGSETQYF.

On this clone: This CDR3 is also generated by other DNA sequences in the sample. In DNA, the CDR3 is TGCAGCGTTGAAGGGGGTCTGGGACAGAGGGAGTACGAGCAGTACTTC. Translating it yields CSVEGGLGQREYEQYF. The chain is built from TRBV29-1 and TRBJ2-7; 7 nucleotides line up with TRBD1. Germline CDR1 is SQVTM and CDR2 is ANQGSEA. V dropped 1 base and J dropped 4; count of bases not matched to a gene: 13. This CDR3 is built from 16 residues.

This clone came up a few times. This chain uses TRBV11-2 with TRBJ1-3; D is unclear. V lost 7 bases, J lost 0 bases, and 19 bases lay in between. There are 17 residues in the CDR3. Germline values: CDR1 SGHAT, CDR2 FQNNGV. CDR3 bases: TGTGCCAGCACCAAACCCCGGTTCGGAGGCTCTGGAAACACCATATATTTT. It yields the protein CASTKPRFGGSGNTIYF.

This clone has only a few counts. The V and J genes are TRBV19 and TRBJ1-1, with 7 bases aligning to TRBD1. Germline CDR1 LNHDA, CDR2 SQIVND (reference sequence). The CDR3 covers 14 residues. The J segment lost 1 base and the V segment lost 6 bases, leaving 5 bases of the junction unmatched. The CDR3 is CASSPGTENTEAFF. The CDR3 DNA is TGTGCCAGTAGCCCCGGGACAGAGAACACTGAAGCTTTCTTT.

The rearrangement links TRBV6-6 to TRBJ2-1; maybe TRBD1 (6 bases). V lost 4 bases and J 6 bases, leaving 7 bases between the germline ends. This CDR3 region has 12 residues. CDR1 and CDR2 from the germline V gene are MNHNY and SVGAGI (reference sequence). CDR3 protein: CASSWDTNEQFF. CDR3 DNA sequence: TGTGCCAGCAGTTGGGACACCAATGAGCAGTTCTTC.

The chain couples TRBV11-3 to TRBJ2-7; TRBD2 might be the D (5 bases). The V end lost 1 base, the J end lost 5 bases, and 15 bases lay between the germline ends. CDR1 is SGHNT and CDR2 is YENEEA in the germline V gene. This CDR3 is 15 amino acids long. CDR3: CASSLGPGSGHEQYF. The DNA for the CDR3 is TGTGCCAGCAGCTTAGGTCCGGGGTCGGGCCACGAGCAGTACTTC.

This CDR3 is CASSLGENSNQPQHF. The DNA for the CDR3 is TGTGCCAGCAGCTTAGGGGAGAATAGCAATCAGCCCCAGCATTTT. This sequence joins TRBV7-9 and TRBJ1-5; D gene ambiguous. The germline CDR1 and CDR2 sequences are SEHNR and FQNEAQ (reference sequence). V shed 1 base and J shed 0 bases, with 7 bases lying between them. This CDR3 comprises 15 residues.

This chain uses TRBV19 with TRBJ1-1, with 8 bases matching TRBD1. The V gene end was trimmed by 2 bases and the J gene end by 4 bases; junction bases not matched to a gene: 18. This CDR3 has 19 amino acids. The V gene's germline CDR1 is LNHDA and CDR2 SQIVND (reference sequence). The CDR3 coding sequence is TGTGCCAGTAGTATATCGGCACGAGACAGGGGCGTGTTGGGCACTGAAGCTTTCTTT. It encodes CASSISARDRGVLGTEAFF.

Worth noting for this clone: Given the absence of the conserved phenylalanine or tryptophan at the CDR3 end, a read error is likely. The DNA is left out, because the CDR3 cannot be placed on it with certainty; the CDR3 is given as TCRdb lists it. The V call is TRBV27, the J call TRBJ2-7; the D call of TRBD1 is as the table states it, not checked on the DNA. Germline CDR1 and CDR2: MNHEY and SMNVEV (reference sequence). With termini counted, the CDR3 has 14 amino acids. The CDR3 protein is CASSSSDKSYEQYL.

This clone was seen only a few times. This rearrangement joins TRBV14 to TRBJ1-1; D is unresolved. Trimming left V 2 bases short and J 2 bases short, with 3 bases between. Germline V CDR1 and CDR2: SGHDN, FVKESK. The CDR3 runs 12 residues. This CDR3 reads CASSQPNTEAFF. CDR3 DNA sequence: TGTGCCAGCAGCCAACCTAACACTGAAGCTTTCTTT.

This clone appeared a few times. This likely reflects a read error, since a far larger clone is one base away. This chain joins TRBV5-5 and TRBJ1-2, with 7 bases matching TRBD1. The CDR3 spans 16 residues. Germline V CDR1 and CDR2: SGHKS, YYEKEE (reference sequence). V lost 3 bases and J lost 4; bases outside the gene matches: 12. CDR3 in amino acids: CASSSLTGTVGYGYTF. The CDR3 DNA is TGTGCCAGCAGCTCATTGACCGGGACAGTCGGCTATGGCTACACCTTC.

In this sample, this clone turned up a few times. V usage is TRBV4-3 and J usage is TRBJ2-1; TRBD1 might be the D (5 bases). The CDR3 has 14 residues. Germline V lookup: CDR1 LGHNA, CDR2 YSLEER. Trimming removed 4 bases from V and 3 bases from J, with 10 bases in between. Here the CDR3 reads CASSLATDYNEQFF. The CDR3 DNA is TGCGCCAGCAGCCTCGCGACAGACTACAATGAGCAGTTCTTC.

This clone has only a few counts. This chain uses TRBV4-1 with TRBJ1-5, with a tentative D call TRBD1 (6 bases). In germline, CDR1 is MGHRA, CDR2 YSYEKL. Trimming cost V 4 bases and J 4 bases, with 26 bases left between them. The CDR3 has 19 residues. CDR3 in amino acids: CASSPQGPPLGPKNQPQHF. In DNA form, the CDR3 reads TGCGCCAGCAGCCCACAGGGTCCTCCGCTGGGGCCTAAAAATCAGCCCCAGCATTTT.

The rearrangement links TRBV9 to TRBJ1-1; TRBD1 matches at 9 bases. The CDR3 is 13 amino acids. Looked up from germline, CDR1 is SGDLS and CDR2 is YYNGEE. The V and J ends lost 7 bases and 1 base, in that order; junction bases with no gene match: 2. CDR3 nucleotides: TGTGCCAGCGGACAGGGGCCGAACACTGAAGCTTTCTTT. Amino acids: CASGQGPNTEAFF.